This is a list of T cell receptor beta chains from one sample in a study of T cells after yellow fever vaccination. Each CDR3 protein is one row after TCRdb ran MiXCR on the 5' RACE reads. The table has 360,000 or so distinct CDR3 sequences, around a tenth seen once; the top ten hold more than 15%. Here the sequenced sample was PBMCs, taken on the day of the first yellow fever vaccination. Receptor source: a young man who received the YFV17D yellow fever vaccine. CDR3s include the opening cysteine and the closing phenylalanine or tryptophan. A D gene is named only where the DNA matches it firmly. Clone size is shown for a subset of rows, as once, few, many or a class of expanded clone.

clone_size j_call cdr3_length v_call d_call cdr3_aa cdr3_nt
- TRBJ2-5 13 TRBV5-6 - CASSPYIQETQYF TGTGCCAGCAGCCCGTACATCCAAGAGACCCAGTACTTC
few TRBJ2-2 13 TRBV12-3/TRBV12-4 - CATITRNTGELFF TGTGCCACAATAACTAGGAACACCGGGGAGCTGTTTTTT
- TRBJ2-3 15 TRBV5-1 - CASSSGTPQGGTQYF TGCGCCAGCAGCTCGGGGACTCCCCAGGGTGGTACGCAGTATTTT
many TRBJ2-3 13 TRBV29-1 TRBD2 CSVDSGGTDTQYF TGCAGCGTTGACAGCGGGGGCACAGATACGCAGTATTTT
- TRBJ1-1 13 TRBV5-1 TRBD1 CASSPQGDSEAFF TGCGCCAGCAGCCCACAGGGGGATTCTGAAGCTTTCTTT
few TRBJ2-6 16 TRBV20-1 - CSAREQGSDGANVLTF TGCAGTGCTAGAGAACAGGGTTCCGATGGGGCCAACGTCCTGACTTTC
few TRBJ2-7 14 TRBV18 - CASSRRTDPYEQYF TGTGCCAGCTCACGTAGGACAGACCCCTACGAGCAGTACTTC
few TRBJ1-2 12 TRBV30 TRBD1 CACSQGAYGYTF TGTGCCTGCTCACAGGGGGCCTATGGCTACACCTTC
- TRBJ1-1 15 TRBV28 - CASNQVRGGNTEAFF TGTGCCAGCAATCAGGTCAGGGGCGGTAACACTGAAGCTTTCTTT
few TRBJ2-3 13 TRBV25-1 - CASSLHGTDTQYF TGTGCCAGCAGTCTACACGGGACAGATACGCAGTATTTT
few TRBJ1-2 13 TRBV12-3/TRBV12-4 - CATTLTGLYGYTF TGTGCCACCACTTTGACAGGACTCTATGGCTACACCTTC
once TRBJ1-1 14 TRBV20-1 TRBD1 CSAKSGTVNTEAFF TGCAGTGCAAAGTCCGGGACAGTGAACACTGAAGCTTTCTTT
many TRBJ2-1 16 TRBV5-1 - CASSLDGRHDYNEQFF TGCGCCAGCAGCTTGGATGGCAGGCACGATTACAATGAGCAGTTCTTC
few TRBJ2-7 13 TRBV18 - CASSPADPYEQYF TGTGCCAGCTCACCTGCAGACCCGTACGAGCAGTACTTC
- TRBJ2-3 16 TRBV9 - CASSVEEGLRTDTQYF TGTGCCAGCAGCGTAGAAGAGGGACTGCGCACAGATACGCAGTATTTT
many TRBJ2-1 16 TRBV11-3 TRBD2 CASSRAGGHSYNEQFF TGTGCCAGCAGCCGAGCGGGGGGCCACTCCTACAATGAGCAGTTCTTC
few TRBJ2-3 14 TRBV6-1 - CASQLGSSTDTQYF TGTGCCAGCCAACTGGGGTCTAGCACAGATACGCAGTATTTT
many TRBJ1-1 13 TRBV7-2 - CASSLDRNTEAFF TGCGCCAGCAGCTTGGACAGGAACACTGAAGCTTTCTTT
few TRBJ1-5 15 TRBV7-9 - CASSPLGGQDQPQHF TGTGCCAGCAGCCCTTTGGGGGGGCAGGATCAGCCCCAGCATTTT
- TRBJ1-5 16 TRBV7-2 - CASSTGHSHSNQPQHF TGTGCCAGCAGCACAGGACATAGCCATAGCAATCAGCCCCAGCATTTT
few TRBJ2-1 17 TRBV2 TRBD2 CASSARTSGGGANEQFF TGTGCCAGCAGTGCCCGGACTAGCGGGGGAGGGGCCAATGAGCAGTTCTTC
- TRBJ1-5 14 TRBV4-2 - CASSQIMSNQPQHF TGTGCCAGCAGCCAAATAATGTCCAATCAGCCCCAGCATTTT
few TRBJ2-1 16 TRBV5-1 TRBD2 CASSPRTSGEYNEQFF TGCGCCAGCAGCCCTCGGACTAGCGGGGAATACAATGAGCAGTTCTTC
- TRBJ2-3 15 TRBV20-1 TRBD2 CSASSSGASTDTQYF TGCAGTGCAAGTTCTAGCGGGGCAAGCACAGATACGCAGTATTTT
few TRBJ1-1 12 TRBV7-9 - CASSGEASEAFF TGTGCCAGCAGCGGGGAAGCTTCGGAAGCTTTCTTT
many TRBJ2-3 15 TRBV5-1 - CASSDRQARPDTQYF TGCGCCAGCAGCGACCGACAGGCCCGACCAGATACGCAGTATTTT
- TRBJ2-5 14 TRBV6-2/TRBV6-3 - CASSYSVFSETQYF TGTGCCAGCAGTTACTCGGTATTTTCGGAGACCCAGTACTTC
few TRBJ2-1 15 TRBV4-2 - CASSQERATYNEQFF TGTGCCAGCAGCCAAGAGCGGGCTACCTACAATGAGCAGTTCTTC
- TRBJ2-7 12 TRBV20-1 - CSGGPSSYEQYF TGCAGCGGGGGGCCCAGCTCCTACGAGCAGTACTTC
many TRBJ1-2 14 TRBV7-6 - CASSLDLEGRGYTF TGTGCCAGCAGCTTAGATTTGGAGGGGAGAGGCTACACCTTC
- TRBJ2-3 15 TRBV12-3/TRBV12-4 TRBD1 CASRGQDISTDTQYF TGTGCCAGCAGGGGACAGGATATCAGCACAGATACGCAGTATTTT
once TRBJ2-5 17 TRBV4-2 TRBD2 CASSGTSGGRIQETQYF TGTGCCAGCAGCGGGACTAGCGGGGGCCGTATTCAAGAGACCCAGTACTTC
few TRBJ1-1 12 TRBV29-1 - CSVGRWGTEAFF TGCAGCGTCGGAAGGTGGGGCACTGAAGCTTTCTTT
few TRBJ2-3 14 TRBV5-5 - CASSHPGSTDTQYF TGTGCCAGCAGCCACCCGGGGAGCACAGATACGCAGTATTTT
- TRBJ1-6 13 TRBV10-3 - CAIKVLDNSPLHF TGTGCCATCAAGGTGCTCGATAATTCACCCCTCCACTTT
- TRBJ1-1 15 TRBV5-4 - CASSLAGTMNTEAFF TGTGCCAGCAGCTTGGCCGGAACAATGAACACTGAAGCTTTCTTT
- TRBJ2-3 18 TRBV4-3 TRBD2 CASSQGLAGGHSGDTQYF TGCGCCAGCAGCCAAGGATTAGCGGGGGGACATTCGGGAGATACGCAGTATTTT
many TRBJ2-7 11 TRBV6-6 - CASSLVYEQYF TGTGCCAGCAGTTTAGTTTACGAGCAGTACTTC
few TRBJ2-1 13 TRBV29-1 - CSVWASSYNEQFF TGCAGCGTCTGGGCGAGCTCCTACAATGAGCAGTTCTTC
- TRBJ2-5 14 TRBV7-9 - CASNDGGSKETQYF TGTGCCAGCAACGATGGGGGGTCTAAAGAGACCCAGTACTTC
few TRBJ2-5 17 TRBV4-1 TRBD1 CASSQSTGGPGKETQYF TGCGCCAGCAGCCAATCAACAGGGGGCCCAGGAAAAGAGACCCAGTACTTC
few TRBJ2-2 17 TRBV7-9 TRBD2 CASSTRLAGGPAGELFF TGTGCCAGCAGCACTCGACTAGCGGGGGGTCCGGCCGGGGAGCTGTTTTTT
- TRBJ2-2 15 TRBV18 - CASSPSDSNTGELFF TGTGCCAGCTCACCATCGGACTCAAACACCGGGGAGCTGTTTTTT
- TRBJ2-7 15 TRBV7-2 - CASSPKADRTYEQYF TGTGCCAGCAGCCCGAAAGCCGACAGGACCTACGAGCAGTACTTC
many TRBJ2-3 16 TRBV5-1 TRBD2 CASSLAGGGPVDTQYF TGCGCCAGCAGCTTGGCCGGCGGGGGGCCCGTGGATACGCAGTATTTT
- TRBJ1-1 14 TRBV19 - CASSGQILNTEAFF TGTGCCAGTAGTGGACAGATATTAAACACTGAAGCTTTCTTT
few TRBJ2-4 23 TRBV4-1 TRBD2 CASSPGVRAGGPTFLLAKNIQYF TGCGCCAGCAGCCCAGGGGTGCGGGCGGGGGGCCCTACCTTCCTTCTAGCCAAAAACATTCAGTACTTC
- TRBJ2-3 15 TRBV5-6 - CASSLDVGPADTQYF TGTGCCAGCAGCTTGGACGTGGGGCCCGCGGATACGCAGTATTTT
few TRBJ2-7 13 TRBV4-3 - CASSQALWTWQYF TGCGCCAGCAGCCAAGCTCTCTGGACCTGGCAGTACTTC
few TRBJ2-2 14 TRBV12-3/TRBV12-4 - CASTHSRGTGELFF TGTGCCAGCACTCATAGTAGGGGAACCGGGGAGCTGTTTTTT
few TRBJ2-5 15 TRBV29-1 TRBD2 CSVEDGRGGGETQYF TGCAGCGTTGAAGATGGGCGGGGGGGCGGAGAGACCCAGTACTTC
- TRBJ1-5 19 TRBV20-1 - CSARDHSSYGRYSNQPQHF TGCAGTGCTAGAGATCACTCCAGTTACGGACGCTATAGCAATCAGCCCCAGCATTTT
- TRBJ1-6 14 TRBV7-2 - CASSLPVGGSPLHF TGTGCCAGCAGCTTACCCGTAGGCGGTTCACCCCTCCACTTT